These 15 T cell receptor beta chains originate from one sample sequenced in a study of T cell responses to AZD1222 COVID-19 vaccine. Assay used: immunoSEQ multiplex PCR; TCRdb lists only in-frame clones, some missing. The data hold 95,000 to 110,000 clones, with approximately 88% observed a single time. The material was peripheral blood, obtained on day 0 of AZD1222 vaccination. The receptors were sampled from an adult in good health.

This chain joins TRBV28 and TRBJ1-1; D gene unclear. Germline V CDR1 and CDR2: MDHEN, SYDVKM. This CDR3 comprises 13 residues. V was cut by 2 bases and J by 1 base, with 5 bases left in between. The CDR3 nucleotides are TGTGCCAGCAGTTTAGAAAAGAACACTGAAGCTTTCTTT. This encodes CASSLEKNTEAFF.

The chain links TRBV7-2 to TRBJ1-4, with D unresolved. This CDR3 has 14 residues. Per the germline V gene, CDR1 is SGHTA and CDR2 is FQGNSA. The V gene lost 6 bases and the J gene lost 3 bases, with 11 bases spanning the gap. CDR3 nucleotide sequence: TGTGCCAGCAGTTACGCCGGGGCTAATGAAAAACTGTTTTTT. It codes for CASSYAGANEKLFF.

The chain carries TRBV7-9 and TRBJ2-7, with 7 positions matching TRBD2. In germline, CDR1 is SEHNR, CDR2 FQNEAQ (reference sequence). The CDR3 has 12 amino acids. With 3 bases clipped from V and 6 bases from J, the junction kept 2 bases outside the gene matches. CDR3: CASSLGRGEQYF. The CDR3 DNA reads TGTGCCAGCAGCTTGGGGAGGGGCGAGCAGTACTTC.

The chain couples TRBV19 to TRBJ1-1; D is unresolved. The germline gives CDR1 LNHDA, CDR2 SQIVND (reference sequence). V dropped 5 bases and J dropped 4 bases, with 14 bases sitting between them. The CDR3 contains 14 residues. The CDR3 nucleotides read TGTGCCAGTAGTTCCCCCCTTGGCGTCACTGAAGCTTTCTTT. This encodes CASSSPLGVTEAFF.

The CDR3 DNA sequence: TGTGCCAGCAGCTTAAGGGCTTTGTACACTGAAGCTTTCTTT. Protein product: CASSLRALYTEAFF. The V and J genes are TRBV7-2 and TRBJ1-1; D unclear. The germline CDR1 and CDR2 sequences are SGHTA and FQGNSA. With 2 bases removed from V and 3 bases from J, the gap between germline ends came to 10 bases. The CDR3 runs 14 residues.

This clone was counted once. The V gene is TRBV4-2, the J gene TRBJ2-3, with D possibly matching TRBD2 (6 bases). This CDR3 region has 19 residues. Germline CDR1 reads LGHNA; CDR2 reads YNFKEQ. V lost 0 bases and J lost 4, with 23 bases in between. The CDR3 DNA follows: TGTGCCAGCAGCCAAGATGGCCCCTCGCGGGGTCATAGCCCAGATACGCAGTATTTT. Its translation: CASSQDGPSRGHSPDTQYF.

CDR3: CASSPRPRVWGETQYF. The CDR3 DNA sequence: TGTGCCAGCAGCCCTAGGCCCAGGGTATGGGGCGAGACCCAGTACTTC. This chain uses TRBV5-4 with TRBJ2-5, with D perhaps TRBD1 (5 bases). The CDR3 has 16 amino acids. V lost 4 bases, J lost 5 bases, and 21 bases lay in between. Germline CDR1 and CDR2: SGHNT and YYREEE (reference sequence).

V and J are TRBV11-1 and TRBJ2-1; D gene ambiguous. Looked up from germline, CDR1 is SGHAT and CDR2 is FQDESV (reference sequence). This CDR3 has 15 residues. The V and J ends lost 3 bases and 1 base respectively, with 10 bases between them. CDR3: CASSFEPVSYNEQFF. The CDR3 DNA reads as TGTGCCAGCAGCTTCGAGCCGGTTTCCTACAATGAGCAGTTCTTC.

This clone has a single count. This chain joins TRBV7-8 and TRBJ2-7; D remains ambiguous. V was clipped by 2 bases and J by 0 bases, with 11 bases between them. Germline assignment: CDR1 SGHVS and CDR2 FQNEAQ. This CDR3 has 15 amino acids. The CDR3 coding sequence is TGTGCCAGCAGCTTAAGGACGCGCAGCTCCTACGAGCAGTACTTC. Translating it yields CASSLRTRSSYEQYF.

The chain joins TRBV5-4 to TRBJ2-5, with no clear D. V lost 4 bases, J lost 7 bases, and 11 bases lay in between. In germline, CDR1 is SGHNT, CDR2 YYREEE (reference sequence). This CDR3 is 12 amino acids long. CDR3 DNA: TGTGCCAGCAGCCCGGGCCCGGGGACCCAGTACTTC. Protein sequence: CASSPGPGTQYF.

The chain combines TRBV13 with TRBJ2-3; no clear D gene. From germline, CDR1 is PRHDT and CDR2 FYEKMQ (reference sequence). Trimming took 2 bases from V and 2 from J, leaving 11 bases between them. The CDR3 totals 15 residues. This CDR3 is CASSLYSPDTDTQYF. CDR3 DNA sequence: TGTGCCAGCAGCTTATACTCGCCAGACACAGATACGCAGTATTTT.

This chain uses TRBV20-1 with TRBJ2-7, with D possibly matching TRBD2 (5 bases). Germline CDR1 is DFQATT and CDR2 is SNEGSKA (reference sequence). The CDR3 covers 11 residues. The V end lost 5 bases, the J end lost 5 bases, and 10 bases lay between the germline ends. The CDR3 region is CSAGRGDEQYF. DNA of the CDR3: TGCAGTGCTGGCCGGGGTGACGAGCAGTACTTC.

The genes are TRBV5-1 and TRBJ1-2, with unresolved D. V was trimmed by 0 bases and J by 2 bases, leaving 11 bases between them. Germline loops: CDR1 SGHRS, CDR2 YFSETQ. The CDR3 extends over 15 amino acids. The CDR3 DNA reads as TGCGCCAGCAGCTTGGAGCCATCTTTAAACTATGGCTACACCTTC. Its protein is CASSLEPSLNYGYTF. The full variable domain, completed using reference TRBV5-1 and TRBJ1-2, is KAGVTQTPRYLIKTRGQQVTLSCSPISGHRSVSWYQQTPGQGLQFLFEYFSETQRNKGNFPGRFSGRQFSNSRSEMNVSTLELGDSALYLCASSLEPSLNYGYTFGSGTRLTVV.

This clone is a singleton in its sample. The CDR3 DNA reads TGTGCCAGCAGTTCAAATAGGGGAGTTAATTCACCCCTCCACTTT. Protein sequence: CASSSNRGVNSPLHF. The chain combines TRBV28 with TRBJ1-6; D may be TRBD1 (5 bases). The CDR3 has 15 amino acids. Germline CDR1 reads MDHEN; CDR2 reads SYDVKM. Trimming left V 4 bases short and J 6 bases short, with 13 bases between.

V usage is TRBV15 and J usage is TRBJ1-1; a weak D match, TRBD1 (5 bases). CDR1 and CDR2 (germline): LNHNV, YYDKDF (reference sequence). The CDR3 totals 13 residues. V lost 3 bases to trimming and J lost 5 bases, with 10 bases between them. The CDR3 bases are TGTGCCACCAGCAGCCGGGGGGGGACTGAAGCTTTCTTT. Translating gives CATSSRGGTEAFF.